Each of the 31 T cell receptor beta chains below was sequenced from the same sample in a study of cytomegalovirus exposure and HLA in healthy donors. PCR primers comprised 60 Vbeta and 13 Jbeta primers. This table comes from immunoSEQ multiplex PCR, and its TCRdb copy is limited to in-frame clones, with some not included. The repertoire has more than 85,000 clones, 70% to 75% of them found once; the top ten carry 1.3%. The material sequenced was PBMCs. These receptors all come from a man between 40 and 49 years old in good health and CMV-seronegative.

This chain connects TRBV30 to TRBJ1-3, with 7 bases matching TRBD1. There are 13 residues in the CDR3. With 3 bases clipped from V and 4 bases from J, the junction kept 3 bases outside the gene matches. Per the germline V gene, CDR1 is GTSNPN and CDR2 is SVGIG (reference sequence). CDR3 DNA: TGTGCCTGGAGATCGACAGGGGGAAACACCATATATTTT. Translating it yields CAWRSTGGNTIYF.

The chain couples TRBV2 to TRBJ1-2; D not certain. CDR1 is SNHLY and CDR2 is FYNNEI in the germline V gene. This CDR3 is built from 12 residues. V lost 8 bases and J 2 bases, leaving 9 bases between the germline ends. The CDR3 DNA follows: TGTGCCAGCTTTCGCAGGAACTATGGCTACACCTTC. Translation gives CASFRRNYGYTF.

The CDR3 coding sequence is TGCGCCAGCAGCGTCGGCCTAGCGCAGACCTACGAGCAGTACTTC. Translating gives CASSVGLAQTYEQYF. The rearrangement joins TRBV4-1 to TRBJ2-7; D might be TRBD2 (6 bases). CDR3 length equals 15 residues. Germline V lookup: CDR1 MGHRA, CDR2 YSYEKL. V lost 5 bases and J lost 2, with 16 bases in between.

The chain recombines TRBV6-1 with TRBJ1-4, with 7 bases lining up with TRBD1. The CDR3 has 15 amino acids. The germline V gene encodes CDR1 MNHNS and CDR2 SASEGT. The V and J ends lost 5 bases and 0 bases, in that order; junction bases with no gene match: 3. CDR3 sequence (DNA): TGTGCCAGCAGTTCAGACAGGGCAACTAATGAAAAACTGTTTTTT. Translating it yields CASSSDRATNEKLFF.

V and J are TRBV4-2 and TRBJ1-1; the D gene is possibly TRBD1 (5 bases). The germline V gene has CDR1 LGHNA and CDR2 YNFKEQ. V lost 8 bases and J 0 bases, leaving 10 bases between the germline ends. CDR3 length: 13 residues. CDR3 sequence: CASHGQMNTEAFF. In DNA form, the CDR3 reads TGTGCCAGCCATGGACAAATGAACACTGAAGCTTTCTTT.

The chain uses TRBV5-6 and TRBJ2-7, with 7 positions matching TRBD2. V lost 4 bases and J lost 6; bases outside the gene matches: 10. Germline loops: CDR1 SGHDT, CDR2 YYEEEE. The CDR3 spans 14 residues. DNA of the CDR3: TGTGCCAGCAGCCTACCGGGACTATGGGGCGAGCAGTACTTC. Translation gives CASSLPGLWGEQYF.

The chain recombines TRBV11-2 with TRBJ1-4; no clear D. The CDR3 has 12 residues. Germline V CDR1 and CDR2: SGHAT, FQNNGV. With 0 bases removed from V and 7 bases from J, the gap between germline ends came to 3 bases. The CDR3: CASSLEAEKLFF. CDR3 bases: TGTGCCAGCAGCTTAGAGGCTGAAAAACTGTTTTTT.

The chain uses TRBV28 and TRBJ1-6; D is possibly TRBD1 (5 bases). This CDR3 contains 13 residues. Germline V gives CDR1 MDHEN, CDR2 SYDVKM. Deletions cut 10 bases from V and 10 bases from J, with 17 bases between. In nucleotides, the CDR3 is TGTGCCAATCTCGTGAATAGGGGATCACCCCTCCACTTT. Amino acid sequence: CANLVNRGSPLHF. The full variable domain, in which reference TRBV28 and TRBJ1-6 provide the parts outside the CDR3, is DVKVTQSSRYLVKRTGEKVFLECVQDMDHENMFWYRQDPGLGLRLIYFSYDVKMKEKGDIPEGYSVSREKKERFSLILESASTNQTSMYLCANLVNRGSPLHFGNGTRLTVT.

This chain uses TRBV27 with TRBJ2-7, with 7 bases aligning to TRBD2. V gave up 4 bases and J gave up 1 base; unmatched junction bases: 7. CDR1 and CDR2 (germline): MNHEY, SMNVEV (reference sequence). This CDR3 comprises 15 residues. The CDR3 coding sequence is TGTGCCAGCAGTTCGCTCCAGGGAGGGTCCTACGAGCAGTACTTC. As protein: CASSSLQGGSYEQYF.

The gene calls are TRBV19 and TRBJ2-7; 9 bases fit TRBD2. Unmatched junction bases numbered 9, after V lost 1 base and J lost 5 bases. Germline lookup yields CDR1 LNHDA and CDR2 SQIVND (reference sequence). This CDR3 has 16 amino acids. The CDR3 loop is CASSIAGGRAIHEQYF. CDR3 bases: TGTGCCAGTAGTATAGCTGGCGGGAGGGCCATCCACGAGCAGTACTTC.

The chain carries TRBV5-4 and TRBJ2-1; possibly TRBD2 for D (6 bases). This CDR3 has 15 residues. Germline lookup yields CDR1 SGHNT and CDR2 YYREEE (reference sequence). Trimming cost V 0 bases and J 5 bases, with 12 bases left between them. In DNA, the CDR3 is TGTGCCAGCAGCTTGGGGGGGGTTAGGAACAATGAGCAGTTCTTC. This sequence encodes CASSLGGVRNNEQFF.

A note on this clone: One end of the junction varies from germline; a read error may be responsible. V gene TRBV19 combines with J gene TRBJ2-7; perhaps TRBD2 as D (6 bases). CDR1 and CDR2 from the germline V gene are LNHDA and SQIVND (reference sequence). The CDR3 loop spans 13 amino acids. In DNA, the CDR3 is TGTGCTAGTAGAGCCGGGACTGAAGACGAGCAGTACTTC. It yields the protein CASRAGTEDEQYF.

The table lists this clone with a count of one. The chain has TRBV2 and TRBJ2-5; tentative D call: TRBD1 (5 bases). The CDR3 has 14 residues. Germline-derived CDR1 and CDR2 are SNHLY and FYNNEI. Trimming took off 1 base at V and 2 bases at J, with 8 bases between the two ends. CDR3 residues: CASSEGQLQETQYF. CDR3 in DNA: TGTGCCAGCAGTGAAGGACAGCTTCAAGAGACCCAGTACTTC. Variable domain in full (rest from reference TRBV2 and TRBJ2-5): EPEVTQTPSHQVTQMGQEVILRCVPISNHLYFYWYRQILGQKVEFLVSFYNNEISEKSEIFDDQFSVERPDGSNFTLKIRSTKLEDSAMYFCASSEGQLQETQYFGPGTRLLVL.

This clone was seen a few times. V and J are TRBV11-2 and TRBJ2-5, with 9 positions matching TRBD2. Trimming removed 4 bases from V and 5 bases from J; junction bases left unmatched: 8. The CDR3 has 15 amino acids. Germline V gene sequence: CDR1 SGHAT, CDR2 FQNNGV. For the CDR3, the DNA is TGTGCCAGCAGCTACATAGCGGGGGTGGGTGAGACCCAGTACTTC. It codes for CASSYIAGVGETQYF.

The gene calls are TRBV5-4 and TRBJ2-3; 13 positions match TRBD2. Germline CDR1 reads SGHNT; CDR2 reads YYREEE (reference sequence). The CDR3 has 15 residues. The ends lost 4 bases at V and 4 bases at J; junction bases unmatched: 3. The CDR3 nucleotides are TGTGCCAGCAGCGTGACTAGCGGGAGGTCAGATACGCAGTATTTT. Translated, it gives CASSVTSGRSDTQYF.

To note about this clone: Other DNA sequences in the sample encode the same CDR3. The chain is built from TRBV6-5 and TRBJ2-7; the match to TRBD1 covers 11 bases. Trimming removed 2 bases from V and 4 bases from J; junction bases left unmatched: 4. Germline V lookup: CDR1 MNHEY, CDR2 SVGAGI. The CDR3 has 15 residues. This CDR3 reads CASSYAGQGVYEQYF. In DNA, the CDR3 is TGTGCCAGCAGTTACGCGGGACAGGGGGTGTACGAGCAGTACTTC.

This clone was seen a single time. This chain uses TRBV2 with TRBJ1-1, with 7 bases matching TRBD1. V lost 6 bases, J lost 11 bases, and 6 bases stayed unmatched. Germline V lookup: CDR1 SNHLY, CDR2 FYNNEI. The CDR3 runs 11 residues. CDR3 coding DNA: TGTGCCAGCAGCCCGACAGGGCGGGCTTTCTTT. Amino acid sequence: CASSPTGRAFF.

The V call is TRBV6-4, the J call TRBJ1-6; TRBD1 is a possible D gene (6 bases). From germline, CDR1 is MRHNA and CDR2 SNTAGT. CDR3 length: 12 amino acids. Deletions cut 8 bases from V and 6 bases from J, with 8 bases between. The CDR3 sequence is CASGGPNSPLHF. The CDR3 DNA reads TGTGCCAGCGGGGGCCCTAATTCACCCCTCCACTTT.

The chain couples TRBV4-1 to TRBJ2-5; D remains ambiguous. CDR1 is MGHRA and CDR2 is YSYEKL in the germline V gene. The CDR3 is 13 amino acids. The V end lost 4 bases, the J end lost 1 base, and 7 bases lay between the germline ends. The CDR3 DNA is TGCGCCAGCAGCCGCCTAACCCAAGAGACCCAGTACTTC. Its translation is CASSRLTQETQYF.

A few counts support this clone. The chain joins TRBV5-1 to TRBJ2-6, with D unresolved. Trimming removed 2 bases from V and 1 base from J, with 7 bases in between. The germline V gene encodes CDR1 SGHRS and CDR2 YFSETQ. The CDR3 is 15 amino acids. CDR3 in amino acids: CASSLDTSGANVLTF. The CDR3 DNA reads TGCGCCAGCAGCTTAGACACGTCTGGGGCCAACGTCCTGACTTTC. The full variable domain, with the rest looked up from reference TRBV5-1 and TRBJ2-6, is KAGVTQTPRYLIKTRGQQVTLSCSPISGHRSVSWYQQTPGQGLQFLFEYFSETQRNKGNFPGRFSGRQFSNSRSEMNVSTLELGDSALYLCASSLDTSGANVLTFGAGSRLTVL.

The chain has TRBV2 and TRBJ1-2; D may be TRBD1 (5 bases). The CDR3 has 11 amino acids. Germline lookup yields CDR1 SNHLY and CDR2 FYNNEI. The germline V and J ends were trimmed by 5 bases and 4 bases, with 5 bases remaining between them. The CDR3 DNA sequence: TGTGCCAGCAGTCAGGGCTATGGCTACACCTTC. Protein product: CASSQGYGYTF.

The chain couples TRBV27 to TRBJ1-1, with D possibly TRBD1 on 5 matching bases. Trimming took 5 bases from V and 0 from J, leaving 10 bases between them. The CDR3 is 14 residues long. Looked up from germline, CDR1 is MNHEY and CDR2 is SMNVEV (reference sequence). CDR3 amino acids: CASSPDNMNTEAFF. In nucleotides, the CDR3 is TGTGCCAGCAGTCCGGACAACATGAACACTGAAGCTTTCTTT.

This sequence joins TRBV27 and TRBJ1-5, with TRBD1 matching 8 bases. Per the germline V gene, CDR1 is MNHEY and CDR2 is SMNVEV (reference sequence). This CDR3 spans 13 amino acids. The V gene end was trimmed by 4 bases and the J gene end by 7 bases; junction bases not matched to a gene: 3. The CDR3 here is CASSSPGGQPQHF. Here the CDR3 DNA reads TGTGCCAGCAGTTCCCCAGGGGGCCAGCCCCAGCATTTT.

The chain uses TRBV19 and TRBJ2-7; TRBD1 aligns across 10 bases. In germline, CDR1 is LNHDA, CDR2 SQIVND (reference sequence). The trim removed 0 bases at V and 3 bases at J, leaving 2 bases unmatched. The CDR3 runs to 15 residues. The CDR3: CASSIERDRGYEQYF. The CDR3, as DNA: TGTGCCAGTAGTATAGAACGGGACAGGGGCTACGAGCAGTACTTC.

This chain connects TRBV7-9 to TRBJ2-2; 7 nucleotides line up with TRBD1. The CDR3 is 15 amino acids. The V gene's germline CDR1 is SEHNR and CDR2 FQNEAQ (reference sequence). V trimming: 5 bases; J trimming: 5 bases; junction bases outside the gene matches: 8. The CDR3 spells CASSLRTGETGELFF. The CDR3 DNA sequence: TGTGCCAGCAGCCTCCGGACAGGAGAAACCGGGGAGCTGTTTTTT.

V gene TRBV6-5 combines with J gene TRBJ1-6; no firm D call. This CDR3 spans 14 amino acids. Germline loops: CDR1 MNHEY, CDR2 SVGAGI. V was trimmed by 0 bases and J by 6 bases, leaving 6 bases between them. Here the CDR3 reads CASSYSNGNSPLHF. Here the CDR3 DNA reads TGTGCCAGCAGTTACTCGAACGGTAATTCACCCCTCCACTTT.

A word on this clone: The junction departs from the called germline gene at one end, perhaps through a read error. The chain's CDR3 is CATSETGNDQFF. In nucleotides, the CDR3 is TGTGCCACCTCCGAGACAGGAAATGACCAGTTCTTC. The rearrangement joins TRBV19 to TRBJ2-1; D is perhaps TRBD1 (6 bases). In germline, CDR1 is LNHDA, CDR2 SQIVND (reference sequence). This CDR3 is 12 amino acids long.

V gene TRBV9 combines with J gene TRBJ1-2; maybe TRBD1 (6 bases). Germline V gives CDR1 SGDLS, CDR2 YYNGEE. The V end lost 3 bases, the J end lost 10 bases, and 19 bases lay between the germline ends. The CDR3 spans 14 residues. The CDR3 is CASSGLGTKYDYTF. The CDR3 bases are TGTGCCAGCAGCGGCCTCGGGACAAAGTACGACTACACCTTC.

The rearrangement links TRBV7-2 to TRBJ1-2; D may be TRBD1 (5 bases). Germline V CDR1 and CDR2: SGHTA, FQGNSA. V was shortened by 3 bases and J by 6 bases, with 11 bases between the two germline ends. The CDR3 sequence is 13 residues long. CDR3: CASSFGGRDGYTF. The CDR3 nucleotides read TGTGCCAGCAGCTTCGGGGGTAGAGATGGCTACACCTTC. The whole variable domain, remainder taken from reference TRBV7-2 and TRBJ1-2, is GAGVSQSPSNKVTEKGKDVELRCDPISGHTALYWYRQSLGQGLEFLIYFQGNSAPDKSGLPSDRFSAERTGGSVSTLTIQRTQQEDSAVYLCASSFGGRDGYTFGSGTRLTVV.

The V gene is TRBV19, the J gene TRBJ2-7; TRBD2 matches 9 bases. J gave up 5 bases and V 7 bases, and 12 bases lay outside the gene matches. The CDR3 totals 15 residues. Germline lookup yields CDR1 LNHDA and CDR2 SQIVND (reference sequence). CDR3 nucleotide sequence: TGTGCCAGTACCCCCCGGCGGACTAGCGTCGACGAGCAGTACTTC. It translates to CASTPRRTSVDEQYF.

V gene TRBV28 combines with J gene TRBJ1-4, with unresolved D. V shed 6 bases and J shed 11 bases, with 19 bases lying between them. The germline V gene has CDR1 MDHEN and CDR2 SYDVKM. The CDR3 has 14 amino acids. In DNA, the CDR3 is TGTGCCAGCAGCAGCCGAGATTTGGCGGCGAAACTGTTTTTT. This encodes CASSSRDLAAKLFF.